These 4 T cell receptor beta chains were all obtained from the same sample, sequenced in a study of blood T cell repertoires in COVID-19. The table came from immunoSEQ multiplex PCR; TCRdb's copy has only in-frame clones and leaves some out. The sample has about 120,000 clones; about 89% are singletons. The specimen was peripheral blood. These receptors were taken from a woman aged 70-85 years with COVID-19, enrolled during active disease.

The genes are TRBV2 and TRBJ2-2; D may be TRBD1 (6 bases). The germline CDR1 and CDR2 sequences are SNHLY and FYNNEI. Deletions cut 7 bases from V and 9 bases from J, with 9 bases between. This CDR3 region has 11 residues. The DNA for the CDR3 is TGTGCCAGCACGCAGGGGAGGGAGCTGTTTTTT. Protein: CASTQGRELFF. Full variable domain (rest looked up from reference TRBV2 and TRBJ2-2): EPEVTQTPSHQVTQMGQEVILRCVPISNHLYFYWYRQILGQKVEFLVSFYNNEISEKSEIFDDQFSVERPDGSNFTLKIRSTKLEDSAMYFCASTQGRELFFGEGSRLTVL.

The chain is built from TRBV12-2 and TRBJ1-1; the D call of TRBD1 is as the table states it, not checked on the DNA. TRBV12-2 is termed a pseudogene. The CDR3 has 17 residues. CDR3 sequence: CASRLANRGGAVTEAFF. CDR3 bases: TGTGCAAGTCGCTTAGCGAACAGGGGAGGCGCGGTGACTGAAGCTTTCTTT.

This clone showed up just once. This chain links TRBV6-6 with TRBJ2-1; 9 bases fit TRBD2. The CDR3 loop spans 14 amino acids. J gave up 5 bases and V 6 bases, and 5 bases lay outside the gene matches. The germline CDR1 and CDR2 sequences are MNHNY and SVGAGI (reference sequence). CDR3 DNA: TGTGCCAGCAGCCCAAGCGGGGGGCACAATGAGCAGTTCTTC. Translated: CASSPSGGHNEQFF.

The chain couples TRBV28 to TRBJ2-7, with D possibly matching TRBD2 (5 bases). V lost 6 bases, J lost 4 bases, and 7 bases lay in between. The germline gives CDR1 MDHEN, CDR2 SYDVKM. CDR3 length equals 11 residues. CDR3 in amino acids: CASSWRYEQYF. The CDR3 DNA reads TGTGCCAGCAGCTGGAGGTACGAGCAGTACTTC.